A selection of T cell receptor beta chains follows, all from one sample in a study of blood T cell repertoires in COVID-19. TCRdb's table, derived via immunoSEQ multiplex PCR, lists solely in-frame clones and lacks some. This sample has 48,000 or so clones, with 86% found just once. The sequenced sample consisted of peripheral blood. These receptor sequences come from a woman older than 75 with COVID-19, enrolled during active disease. The CDR3 runs from the conserved cysteine through the conserved F or W.

15 TRBJ2-5 TRBV6-5 CASSLGGSGWETQYF
16 TRBJ2-7 TRBV5-6 CASSLESWGGPGEQYF
14 TRBJ1-5 TRBV28 CASSSPGTALTQHF
14 TRBJ2-7 TRBV6-5 CASSRLVAPYEQYF
12 TRBJ1-2 TRBV11-2 CASSPFAYGYTF
16 TRBJ2-1 TRBV11-2 CASSLVTLSSYNEQFF
16 TRBJ2-1 TRBV28 CASSLPPLSSYNEQFF
14 TRBJ2-5 TRBV18 CASSTRMTEETQYF
15 TRBJ2-2 TRBV5-1 CASSQQGIDTGELFF
13 TRBJ1-2 TRBV19 CASSRTGTMGYTF
15 TRBJ2-2 TRBV11-2 CASSLVAGATGELFF
14 TRBJ1-5 TRBV19 CASGTGGSNQPQHF
16 TRBJ1-2 TRBV28 CASSPRRTGGTYGYTF
13 TRBJ2-5 TRBV19 CASSWTSGETQYF
15 TRBJ1-6 TRBV15 CATSSQGNSDSPLHF
15 TRBJ1-2 TRBV23-1 CANHPIRDLYYGYTF
17 TRBJ1-1 TRBV18 CASSPLPVGQGNTEAFF
13 TRBJ1-1 TRBV18 CASFRGMNTEAFF
16 TRBJ2-5 TRBV28 CASSFSGRGTGETQYF
17 TRBJ1-2 TRBV21-1 CASSKEARLDRSHGYTF
12 TRBJ1-2 TRBV6-5 CASSRVSYGYTF
16 TRBJ1-6 TRBV7-2 CASSPRTHGGESPLHF
18 TRBJ2-5 TRBV7-2 CASSLRYGTSGGQETQYF
12 TRBJ1-2 TRBV3-1/TRBV3-2 CASSQGAYGYTF
13 TRBJ1-1 TRBV24-1 CATSDLHHTEAFF
18 TRBJ1-3 TRBV5-1 CASSSGTGFPTSGNTIYF
16 TRBJ1-3 TRBV6-5 CASSYVGSGRGNTIYF
17 TRBJ1-4 TRBV19 CASSIADSLATNEKLFF
13 TRBJ1-2 TRBV28 CASSVGQGYGYTF
17 TRBJ2-7 TRBV7-9 CASSPGGAGANNYEQYF
15 TRBJ2-7 TRBV6-6 CASSHPLAVSYEQYF
14 TRBJ1-4 TRBV6-1 CASSEPGGDEKLFF
14 TRBJ1-1 TRBV27 CASRGGDRTTEAFF
15 TRBJ2-7 TRBV3-1/TRBV3-2 CASSQVSGGPVEQYF
15 TRBJ1-2 TRBV7-2 CASSLARTGGWGYTF
12 TRBJ2-7 TRBV9 CASSVFCYEQYF
13 TRBJ2-3 TRBV28 CASSRGPGDTQYF
14 TRBJ2-1 TRBV10-2 CASSPGTNYNEQFF
16 TRBJ2-1 TRBV14 CASSIRLAGGLYEQFF
13 TRBJ1-1 TRBV27 CASSWGQNTEAFF
12 TRBJ2-7 TRBV19 CASSSPSYEQYF
14 TRBJ2-7 TRBV11-2 CASSDRTGGREQYF